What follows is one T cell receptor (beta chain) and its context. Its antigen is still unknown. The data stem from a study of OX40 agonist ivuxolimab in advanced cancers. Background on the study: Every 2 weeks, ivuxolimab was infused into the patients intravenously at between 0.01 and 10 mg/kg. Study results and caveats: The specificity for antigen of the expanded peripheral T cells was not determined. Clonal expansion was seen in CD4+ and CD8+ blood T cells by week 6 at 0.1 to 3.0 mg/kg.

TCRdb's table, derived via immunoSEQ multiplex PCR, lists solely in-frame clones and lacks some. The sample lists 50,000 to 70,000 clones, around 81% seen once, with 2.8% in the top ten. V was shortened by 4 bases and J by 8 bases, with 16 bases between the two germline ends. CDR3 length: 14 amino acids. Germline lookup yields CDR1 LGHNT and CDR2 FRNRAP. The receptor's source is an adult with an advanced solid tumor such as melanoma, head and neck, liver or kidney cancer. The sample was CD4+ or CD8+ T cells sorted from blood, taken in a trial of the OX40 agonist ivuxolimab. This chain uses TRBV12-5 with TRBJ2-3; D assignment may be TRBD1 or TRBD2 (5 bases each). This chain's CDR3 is CASGSGPLLGTQYF. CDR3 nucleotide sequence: TGTGCTAGTGGTTCGGGACCCCTTTTGGGTACGCAGTATTTT. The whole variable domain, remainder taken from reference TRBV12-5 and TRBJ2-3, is DARVTQTPRHKVTEMGQEVTMRCQPILGHNTVFWYRQTMMQGLELLAYFRNRAPLDDSGMPKDRFSAEMPDATLATLKIQPSEPRDSAVYFCASGSGPLLGTQYFGPGTRLTVL.